This section outlines one T cell receptor (beta chain) sequence together with its context. This clonotype was counted at least ten times. The antigen this receptor binds is unknown. Per-nucleotide qualities are absent, and no much larger clonotype sits a single base away. The TCR beta CDR3 regions were amplified from RNA transcripts. A first-round RT-PCR of the TCR CDR3 used the HTBI primer set with the Qiagen OneStep RT-PCR kit. Libraries were constructed in a second round of multiplex PCR, after which size selection and purification were carried out. The libraries were sequenced on an Illumina HiSeq2000 using paired-end 100 bp reads. For the original study's pipeline: SOAPnuke was used to process the raw data, removing reads that contained adapters or uncalled bases, had a mean Phred below 15, or lacked an exact match to the constant primer or identifier. COPE v1.2.5 was used to merge the high-quality paired reads, and each unique nucleotide sequence was defined as a clonotype. Clonotypes were aligned to IMGT TRBV, TRBD and TRBJ reference segments using MiTCR v1.1. The analysis included only V-J combinations with a frequency above 0.0001, which together covered about 99% of the repertoires. A TCS score was defined as the ratio of F50 (clonal expansion) to E x V (chaos), with BLOSUM62-based TCRdist applied between CDR3 peptides within each V-J. Welch's t-statistics and random forest reduced around 510 V-J features to 10 to 15, which were used in a naive Bayes classifier (R e1071). TCRdb ran its own pipeline on the public reads, namely fastp trimming at Q25 and MiXCR clone calling, and kept in-frame beta chains. Identical CDR3 proteins give one entry, which carries the most common genes and DNA. The V and J calls and clone size are TCRdb's, not the authors'. In this sample the table shows 500,000 or so distinct CDR3 sequences, around 16% of which occur a single time. The ten largest clonotypes hold 25% to 35% of the sample.

This record comes from a study of T cells in Graves' hyperthyroidism and ophthalmopathy (dated by TCRdb to between 2019 and 2020). In terms of the full investigation: Peripheral blood samples were taken at the time of initial diagnosis, prior to any treatment. To identify TCR V-J signatures that set the groups apart, the researchers used a discovery cohort of more than 95 patients, made up of 43 with Graves' ophthalmopathy and 57 with stable Graves' hyperthyroidism. Prospective prediction of ophthalmopathy was tested in an independent validation cohort consisting of about 20 hyperthyroidism patients and over 15 patients who later progressed to ophthalmopathy. The 100 or so discovery patients were divided at random into training and test sets in a 7:3 ratio. In about six Graves' hyperthyroidism patients, the study also compared T-cell repertoires from thyroid tissue with T-cell repertoires from blood. Following sampling, methimazole starting at 30 mg daily was given to hyperthyroidism patients, and high-dose intravenous methylprednisolone was given to ophthalmopathy patients. According to the paper, TCR Vbeta CDR3 sequencing was carried out on 135 peripheral blood samples, which came from about 45 ophthalmopathy, under 85 hyperthyroidism and roughly 17 progressor patients.

Ophthalmopathy patients had moderately to severely active disease, with a Clinical Activity Score of 3 or more, a NOSPECS grade of 4 or more, and a disease duration of less than 3 months. Patients with uncontrolled infections, other autoimmune diseases, pregnancy or lactation were excluded. Clinical symptoms, serum thyroxine and TRAb, thyroid ultrasound, and orbital computed tomography formed the basis for the diagnoses. PBMCs were separated from 7.5 to 10 ml of fresh peripheral blood using Ficoll-Paque density gradient centrifugation. Total RNA was extracted using Trizol reagent, and RNA quality was assessed on an Agilent 2100 Bioanalyzer. Results the study describes overall, beyond this receptor: Blood samples also contained most of the expanded thyroid clonotypes (frequency above 0.001), which suggests that blood repertoires may reflect thyroid immune responses. In validation, the model predicted progression to ophthalmopathy a median of approximately 6.3 months before onset, with over 55% sensitivity and 72.22% specificity. Ophthalmopathy was separated from stable hyperthyroidism by a 13 V-J signature model, with around 90% sensitivity and roughly 81% specificity obtained in cross-validation and 80%/75% obtained in testing. Sample size was not statistically predetermined, and investigators were not blinded to group allocation.

V is shortened by 3 bases, J by 1 base, and the region joining them spans 16 bases. Including cysteine and phenylalanine, the CDR3 has 17 amino acids. The CDR3 DNA has 51 bases and is translated from base 1. From the germline V gene, CDR1 is SGHVS and CDR2 is FQNEAQ. The source material was blood. This chain joins TRBV7-8 to TRBJ1-5, and TRBD1 may be the D gene, going by 6 matching bases. This receptor was taken from a woman in her 30s with Graves' ophthalmopathy. The base sequence is TGTGCCAGCAGCTTGACTGGGGGGGGCCACAGCAATCAGCCCCAGCATTTT. This is translated as CASSLTGGGHSNQPQHF.